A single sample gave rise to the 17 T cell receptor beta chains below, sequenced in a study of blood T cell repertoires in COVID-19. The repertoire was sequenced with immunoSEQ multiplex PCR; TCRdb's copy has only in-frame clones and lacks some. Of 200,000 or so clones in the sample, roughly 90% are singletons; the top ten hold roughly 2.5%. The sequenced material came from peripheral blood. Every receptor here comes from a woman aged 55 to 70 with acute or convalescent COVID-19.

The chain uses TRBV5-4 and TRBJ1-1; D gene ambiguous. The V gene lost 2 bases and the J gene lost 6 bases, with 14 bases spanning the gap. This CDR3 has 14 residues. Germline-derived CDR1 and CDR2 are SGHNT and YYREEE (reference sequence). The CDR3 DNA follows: TGTGCCAGCAGCTTACGGGGAGTCAAGGCTGAAGCTTTCTTT. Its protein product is CASSLRGVKAEAFF.

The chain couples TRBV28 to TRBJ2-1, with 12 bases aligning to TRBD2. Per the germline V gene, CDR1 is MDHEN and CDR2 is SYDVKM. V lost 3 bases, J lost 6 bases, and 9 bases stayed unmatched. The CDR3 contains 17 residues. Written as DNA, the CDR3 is TGTGCCAGCAGTTTCCAACCACTAGCGGGAGGAGGCAATGAGCAGTTCTTC. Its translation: CASSFQPLAGGGNEQFF.

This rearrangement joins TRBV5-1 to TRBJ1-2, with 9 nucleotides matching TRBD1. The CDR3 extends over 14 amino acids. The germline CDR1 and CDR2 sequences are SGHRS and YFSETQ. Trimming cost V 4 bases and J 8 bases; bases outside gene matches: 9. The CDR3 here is CASSPGQGFSGYTF. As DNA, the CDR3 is TGCGCCAGCAGCCCTGGACAGGGGTTTTCCGGCTACACCTTC.

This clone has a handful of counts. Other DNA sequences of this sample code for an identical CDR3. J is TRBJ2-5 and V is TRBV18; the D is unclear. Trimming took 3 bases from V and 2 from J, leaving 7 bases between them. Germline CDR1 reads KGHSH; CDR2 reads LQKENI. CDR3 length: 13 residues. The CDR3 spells CASSPSGQETQYF. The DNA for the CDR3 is TGTGCCAGCTCACCTTCAGGACAAGAGACCCAGTACTTC.

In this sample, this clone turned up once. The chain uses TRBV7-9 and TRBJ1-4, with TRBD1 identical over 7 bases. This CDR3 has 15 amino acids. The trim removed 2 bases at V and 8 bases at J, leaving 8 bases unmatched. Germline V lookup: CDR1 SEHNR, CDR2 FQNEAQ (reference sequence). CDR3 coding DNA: TGTGCCAGCAGCTTATTTGGGCAGGGGGGCGAAAAACTGTTTTTT. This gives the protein CASSLFGQGGEKLFF.

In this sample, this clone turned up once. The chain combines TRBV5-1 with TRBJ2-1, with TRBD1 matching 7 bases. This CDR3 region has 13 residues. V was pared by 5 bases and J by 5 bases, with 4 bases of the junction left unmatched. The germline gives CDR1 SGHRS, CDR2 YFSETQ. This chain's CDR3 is CASRRGTDNEQFF. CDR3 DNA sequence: TGCGCCAGCAGACGAGGGACAGACAATGAGCAGTTCTTC.

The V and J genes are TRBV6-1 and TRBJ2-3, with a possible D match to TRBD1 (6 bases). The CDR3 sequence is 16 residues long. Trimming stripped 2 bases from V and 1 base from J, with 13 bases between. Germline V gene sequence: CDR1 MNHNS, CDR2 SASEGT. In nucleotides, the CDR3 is TGTGCCAGCAGTGAACAACAGGGATGGGGCACAGATACGCAGTATTTT. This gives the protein CASSEQQGWGTDTQYF.

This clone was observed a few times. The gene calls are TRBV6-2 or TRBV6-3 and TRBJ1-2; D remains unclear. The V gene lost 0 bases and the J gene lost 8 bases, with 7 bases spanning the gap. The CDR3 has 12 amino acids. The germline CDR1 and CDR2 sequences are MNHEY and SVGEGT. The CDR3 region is CASSYSRAGYTF. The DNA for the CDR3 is TGTGCCAGCAGTTACTCGAGGGCGGGCTACACCTTC.

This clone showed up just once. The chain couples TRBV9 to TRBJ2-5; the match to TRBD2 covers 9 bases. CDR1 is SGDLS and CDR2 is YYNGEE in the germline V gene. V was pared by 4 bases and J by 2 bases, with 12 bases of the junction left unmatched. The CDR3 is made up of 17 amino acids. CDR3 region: CASSPGVAGVGQETQYF. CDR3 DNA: TGTGCCAGCAGCCCCGGGGTAGCGGGAGTAGGGCAAGAGACCCAGTACTTC.

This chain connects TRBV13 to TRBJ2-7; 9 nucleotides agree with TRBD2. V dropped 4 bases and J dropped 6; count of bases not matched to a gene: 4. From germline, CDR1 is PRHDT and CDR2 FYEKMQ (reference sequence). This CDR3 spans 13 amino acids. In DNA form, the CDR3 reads TGTGCCAGCAGCTGGGGGACTAGCAGCGAGCAGTACTTC. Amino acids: CASSWGTSSEQYF.

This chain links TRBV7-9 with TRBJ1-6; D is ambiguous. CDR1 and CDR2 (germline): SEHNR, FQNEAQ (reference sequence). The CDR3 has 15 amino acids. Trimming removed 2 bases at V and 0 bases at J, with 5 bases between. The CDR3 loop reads CASSLQASYNSPLHF. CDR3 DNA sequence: TGTGCCAGCAGCTTACAGGCCTCCTATAATTCACCCCTCCACTTT.

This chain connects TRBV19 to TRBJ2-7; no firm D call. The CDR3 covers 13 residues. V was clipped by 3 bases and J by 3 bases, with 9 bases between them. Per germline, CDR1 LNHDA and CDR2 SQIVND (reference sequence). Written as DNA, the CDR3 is TGTGCCAGTAGTATCTCGGTTTTCTACGAGCAGTACTTC. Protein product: CASSISVFYEQYF. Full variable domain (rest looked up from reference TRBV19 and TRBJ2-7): DGGITQSPKYLFRKEGQNVTLSCEQNLNHDAMYWYRQDPGQGLRLIYYSQIVNDFQKGDIAEGYSVSREKKESFPLTVTSAQKNPTAFYLCASSISVFYEQYFGPGTRLTVT.

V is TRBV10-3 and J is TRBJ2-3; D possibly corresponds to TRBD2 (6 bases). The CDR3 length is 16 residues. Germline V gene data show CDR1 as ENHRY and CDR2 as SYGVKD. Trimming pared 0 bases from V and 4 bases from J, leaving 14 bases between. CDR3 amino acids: CAISESVTRIPDTQYF. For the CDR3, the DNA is TGTGCCATCAGTGAGTCGGTGACTAGAATCCCAGATACGCAGTATTTT.

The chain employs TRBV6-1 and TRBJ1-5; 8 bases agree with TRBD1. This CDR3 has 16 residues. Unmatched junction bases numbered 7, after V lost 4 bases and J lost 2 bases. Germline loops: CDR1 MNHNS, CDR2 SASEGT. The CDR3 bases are TGTGCCAGCAGTGCCGGACAGGGCGGCGGCAATCAGCCCCAGCATTTT. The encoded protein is CASSAGQGGGNQPQHF.

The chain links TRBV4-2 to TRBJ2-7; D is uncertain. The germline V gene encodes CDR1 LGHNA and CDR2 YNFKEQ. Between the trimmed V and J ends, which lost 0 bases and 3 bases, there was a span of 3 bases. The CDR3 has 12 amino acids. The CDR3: CASSQDRYEQYF. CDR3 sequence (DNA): TGTGCCAGCAGCCAAGATCGCTACGAGCAGTACTTC.

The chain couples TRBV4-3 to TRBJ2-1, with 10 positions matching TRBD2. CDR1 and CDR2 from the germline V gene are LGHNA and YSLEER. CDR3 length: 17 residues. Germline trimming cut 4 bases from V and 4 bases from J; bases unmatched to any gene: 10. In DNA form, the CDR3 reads TGCGCCAGCAGCCTGGGGGCCGGGACTAGCGTATACAATGAGCAGTTCTTC. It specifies CASSLGAGTSVYNEQFF.

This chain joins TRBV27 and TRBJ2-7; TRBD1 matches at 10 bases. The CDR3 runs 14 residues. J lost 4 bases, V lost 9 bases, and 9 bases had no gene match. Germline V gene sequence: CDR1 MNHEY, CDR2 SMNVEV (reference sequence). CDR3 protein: CASKRDRGDYEQYF. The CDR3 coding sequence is TGTGCCAGTAAACGGGACAGGGGTGATTACGAGCAGTACTTC.